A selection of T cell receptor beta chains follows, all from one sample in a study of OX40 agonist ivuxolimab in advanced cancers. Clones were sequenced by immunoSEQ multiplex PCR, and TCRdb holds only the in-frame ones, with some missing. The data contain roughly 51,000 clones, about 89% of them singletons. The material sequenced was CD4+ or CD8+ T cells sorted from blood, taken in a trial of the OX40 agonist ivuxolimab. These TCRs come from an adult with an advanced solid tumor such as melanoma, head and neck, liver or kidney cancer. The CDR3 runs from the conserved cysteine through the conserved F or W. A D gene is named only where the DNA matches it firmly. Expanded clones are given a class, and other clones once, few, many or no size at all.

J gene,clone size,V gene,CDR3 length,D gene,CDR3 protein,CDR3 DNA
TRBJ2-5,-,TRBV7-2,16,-,CASAPSGGMYQETQYF,TGTGCCAGCGCTCCCTCGGGCGGGATGTACCAAGAGACCCAGTACTTC
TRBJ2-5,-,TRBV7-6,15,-,CASSLGGGARETQYF,TGTGCCAGCAGCTTAGGAGGAGGTGCTCGGGAGACCCAGTACTTC
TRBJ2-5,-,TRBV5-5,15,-,CASSFGSDAWETQYF,TGTGCCAGCAGCTTCGGGAGTGATGCTTGGGAGACCCAGTACTTC
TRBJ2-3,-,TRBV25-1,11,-,CASSATYTQYF,TGTGCCAGCAGTGCCACGTATACGCAGTATTTT
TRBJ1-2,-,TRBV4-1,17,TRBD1,CASSPDQTGIRGYGYTF,TGCGCCAGCAGCCCCGACCAGACAGGGATTCGGGGCTATGGCTACACCTTC
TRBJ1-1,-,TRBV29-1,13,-,CSVVRYSGTEAFF,TGCAGCGTTGTTAGGTATTCCGGCACTGAAGCTTTCTTT
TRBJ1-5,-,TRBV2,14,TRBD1,CASRTGGDGQPQHF,TGTGCCAGCAGGACAGGGGGCGATGGTCAGCCCCAGCATTTT
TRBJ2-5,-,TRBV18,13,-,CASSPYSGNLQYF,TGTGCCAGCTCACCTTACTCAGGGAATCTCCAGTACTTC
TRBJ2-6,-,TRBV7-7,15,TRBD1,CASSSDRAGANVLTF,TGTGCTAGCAGCTCGGACAGGGCTGGGGCCAACGTCCTGACTTTC
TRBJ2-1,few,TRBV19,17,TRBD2,CASSPSRLAGRPNEQFF,TGTGCCAGTAGTCCCTCTCGACTAGCGGGTAGACCCAATGAGCAGTTCTTC
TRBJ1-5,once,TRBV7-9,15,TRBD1,CASSESRGQEQPQHF,TGTGCCAGCAGCGAAAGCAGGGGGCAAGAACAGCCCCAGCATTTT
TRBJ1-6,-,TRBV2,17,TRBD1,CASSPRQGGVSGSPLHF,TGTGCCAGCAGTCCCAGACAGGGAGGTGTATCCGGTTCACCCCTCCACTTT
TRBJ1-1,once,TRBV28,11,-,CASSLRGRAFF,TGTGCCAGCAGTTTACGGGGGAGGGCTTTCTTT
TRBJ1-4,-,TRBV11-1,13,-,CASSLSAAEKLFF,TGTGCCAGCAGCTTATCAGCAGCCGAAAAACTGTTTTTT
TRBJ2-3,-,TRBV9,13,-,CASSASDRDTQYF,TGTGCCAGCAGCGCCTCCGACAGGGATACGCAGTATTTT
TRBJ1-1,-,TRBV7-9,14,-,CASSLDRVNTEAFF,TGTGCCAGCAGCTTAGACAGAGTGAACACTGAAGCTTTCTTT
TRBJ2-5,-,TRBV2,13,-,CASLGTAEETQYF,TGTGCCAGCCTCGGGACGGCCGAAGAGACCCAGTACTTC
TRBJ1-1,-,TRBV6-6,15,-,CASSYGIGRNTEAFF,TGTGCCAGCAGTTACGGTATCGGGCGGAACACTGAAGCTTTCTTT
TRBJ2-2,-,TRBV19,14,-,CASRVRGFSGELFF,TGTGCCAGTAGGGTTCGGGGGTTTAGCGGGGAGCTGTTTTTT
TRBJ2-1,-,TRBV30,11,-,CAWMAYNEQFF,TGTGCCTGGATGGCCTACAATGAGCAGTTCTTC
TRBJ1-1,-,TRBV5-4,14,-,CASSLQLMNTEAFF,TGTGCCAGCAGCCTACAGCTAATGAACACTGAAGCTTTCTTT
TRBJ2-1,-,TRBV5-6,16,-,CASSLIARSSYNEQFF,TGTGCCAGCAGCTTGATAGCGCGTAGCTCCTACAATGAGCAGTTCTTC
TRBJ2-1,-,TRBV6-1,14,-,CASKIGIQNNEQFF,TGTGCCAGCAAGATCGGGATCCAAAACAATGAGCAGTTCTTC
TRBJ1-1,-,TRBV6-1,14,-,CASTRTQTNTEAFF,TGTGCCAGCACCAGGACACAGACAAACACTGAAGCTTTCTTT
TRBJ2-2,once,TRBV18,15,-,CASSLAGLITGELFF,TGTGCCAGCTCACTAGCTGGACTCATCACCGGGGAGCTGTTTTTT
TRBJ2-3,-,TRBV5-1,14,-,CASRVANIGDTQYF,TGCGCCTCGAGGGTAGCGAACATTGGAGATACGCAGTATTTT
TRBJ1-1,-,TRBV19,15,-,CASSGRQTLNTEAFF,TGTGCCAGTAGTGGCAGACAGACATTGAACACTGAAGCTTTCTTT
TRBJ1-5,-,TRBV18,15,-,CASSPPNRSQGPQHF,TGTGCCAGCTCACCCCCGAACAGGTCTCAAGGACCCCAGCATTTT
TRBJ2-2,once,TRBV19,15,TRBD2,CASRAGGMNTGELFF,TGTGCCAGTCGAGCGGGGGGGATGAACACCGGGGAGCTGTTTTTT
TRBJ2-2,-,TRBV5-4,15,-,CASSSPGSTTGELFF,TGTGCCAGCAGCTCCCCCGGGTCCACCACCGGGGAGCTGTTTTTT
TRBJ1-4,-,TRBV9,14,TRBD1,CASSADRAGEKLFF,TGTGCCAGCAGCGCGGACAGGGCAGGGGAAAAACTGTTTTTT
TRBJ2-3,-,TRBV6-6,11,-,CASSPEGTQYF,TGTGCCAGCAGCCCTGAAGGTACGCAGTATTTT
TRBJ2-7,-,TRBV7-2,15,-,CASRLRTPGSYEQYF,TGTGCCAGCAGGCTACGGACCCCTGGCTCCTACGAGCAGTACTTC
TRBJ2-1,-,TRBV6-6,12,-,CASSRTDNEQFF,TGTGCCAGCAGTAGGACTGACAATGAGCAGTTCTTC
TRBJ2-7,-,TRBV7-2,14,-,CASSSAGRKYEQYF,TGTGCCAGCAGCTCCGCCGGCAGGAAGTACGAGCAGTACTTC
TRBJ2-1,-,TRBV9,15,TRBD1,CASSARGQGANEQFF,TGTGCCAGCAGCGCGCGGGGACAGGGGGCGAATGAGCAGTTCTTC
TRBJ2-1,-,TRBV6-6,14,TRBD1,CASSYSAGGNEQFF,TGTGCCAGCAGTTACTCGGCAGGGGGCAATGAGCAGTTCTTC
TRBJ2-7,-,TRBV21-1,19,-,CASSPRPGTSEQRNYEQYF,TGTGCCAGCAGCCCGCGTCCCGGGACTAGCGAACAACGAAACTACGAGCAGTACTTC
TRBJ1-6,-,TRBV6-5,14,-,CASSYSNRDSPLHF,TGTGCCAGCAGTTACTCGAACAGGGACTCACCCCTCCACTTT